The 27 T cell receptor beta chains presented below share a single source sample, sequenced in a study of cytomegalovirus exposure and HLA in healthy donors. The primer mix had 60 Vbeta and 13 Jbeta primers. Method: immunoSEQ multiplex PCR; TCRdb's copy keeps in-frame clones and lacks some. The sample comprises about 140,000 clones, about three fifths of which are singletons, and approximately 1.7% rests with the top ten. Sequenced: PBMCs. The receptors originated from a male donor in good health and CMV-seronegative.

V usage is TRBV5-1 and J usage is TRBJ2-1; 7 bases fit TRBD1. The trim removed 4 bases at V and 3 bases at J, leaving 13 bases unmatched. Germline V CDR1 and CDR2: SGHRS, YFSETQ. The CDR3 length is 17 residues. The CDR3 region has the DNA TGCGCCAGCAGCCCAGGGGGTGGGGGCTTATACTACAATGAGCAGTTCTTC. This encodes CASSPGGGGLYYNEQFF. Full variable domain (outside the CDR3, taken from reference TRBV5-1 and TRBJ2-1): KAGVTQTPRYLIKTRGQQVTLSCSPISGHRSVSWYQQTPGQGLQFLFEYFSETQRNKGNFPGRFSGRQFSNSRSEMNVSTLELGDSALYLCASSPGGGGLYYNEQFFGPGTRLTVL.

The V call is TRBV28, the J call TRBJ2-1; D gene uncertain. Trimming took off 5 bases at V and 7 bases at J, with 12 bases between the two ends. From germline, CDR1 is MDHEN and CDR2 SYDVKM. The CDR3 loop spans 13 amino acids. CDR3 protein: CASSLYGVNEQFF. In DNA, the CDR3 is TGTGCCAGCAGTCTATATGGAGTGAATGAGCAGTTCTTC. Full variable domain (outside the CDR3, taken from reference TRBV28 and TRBJ2-1): DVKVTQSSRYLVKRTGEKVFLECVQDMDHENMFWYRQDPGLGLRLIYFSYDVKMKEKGDIPEGYSVSREKKERFSLILESASTNQTSMYLCASSLYGVNEQFFGPGTRLTVL.

The chain employs TRBV20-1 and TRBJ2-3; D is undetermined. The CDR3 extends over 10 amino acids. The V gene lost 5 bases and the J gene lost 3 bases, with 3 bases spanning the gap. Germline V CDR1 and CDR2: DFQATT, SNEGSKA (reference sequence). The CDR3 coding sequence is TGCAGTGCTTCTACAGATACGCAGTATTTT. Translation: CSASTDTQYF.

The gene calls are TRBV6-6 and TRBJ2-4; D is uncertain. The germline V and J ends were trimmed by 2 bases and 5 bases, with 10 bases remaining between them. This CDR3 has 14 residues. The V gene's germline CDR1 is MNHNY and CDR2 SVGAGI (reference sequence). CDR3 residues: CASSYGDSQNIQYF. CDR3 DNA sequence: TGTGCCAGCAGTTACGGTGACTCCCAAAACATTCAGTACTTC.

The CDR3 region is CASSFPQGLETQYF. CDR3 nucleotides: TGTGCCAGCAGCTTCCCCCAGGGATTAGAGACCCAGTACTTC. J is TRBJ2-5 and V is TRBV7-9; perhaps TRBD1 as D (5 bases). The germline V gene has CDR1 SEHNR and CDR2 FQNEAQ (reference sequence). With 3 bases removed from V and 4 bases from J, the gap between germline ends came to 12 bases. The CDR3 contains 14 residues.

The chain recombines TRBV9 with TRBJ1-5; D is possibly TRBD1 (5 bases). The CDR3 covers 15 residues. Germline CDR1 reads SGDLS; CDR2 reads YYNGEE. The V gene lost 4 bases and the J gene lost 0 bases, with 11 bases spanning the gap. The CDR3 DNA reads as TGTGCCAGCAGCCAGGGCAGTGATAGCAATCAGCCCCAGCATTTT. It specifies CASSQGSDSNQPQHF. The full variable domain, completed using reference TRBV9 and TRBJ1-5, is DSGVTQTPKHLITATGQRVTLRCSPRSGDLSVYWYQQSLDQGLQFLIQYYNGEERAKGNILERFSAQQFPDLHSELNLSSLELGDSALYFCASSQGSDSNQPQHFGDGTRLSIL.

This chain links TRBV28 with TRBJ2-1, with a tentative D call TRBD1 (6 bases). Trimming cost V 2 bases and J 5 bases, with 10 bases left between them. The length of the CDR3 is 14 residues. Germline CDR1 MDHEN, CDR2 SYDVKM. The CDR3, as DNA: TGTGCCAGCAGTTTACTGGGGGCCCACAATGAGCAGTTCTTC. Protein: CASSLLGAHNEQFF. Full variable domain (remainder filled in from reference TRBV28 and TRBJ2-1): DVKVTQSSRYLVKRTGEKVFLECVQDMDHENMFWYRQDPGLGLRLIYFSYDVKMKEKGDIPEGYSVSREKKERFSLILESASTNQTSMYLCASSLLGAHNEQFFGPGTRLTVL.

This chain uses TRBV7-2 with TRBJ1-3; 7 bases are shared with TRBD1. Losses at the gene ends were 6 bases for V and 1 base for J; bases not matched to a gene: 3. Looked up from germline, CDR1 is SGHTA and CDR2 is FQGNSA. The CDR3 is made up of 14 amino acids. CDR3 DNA: TGTGCCAGCAGACCGGGACAGTCTGGAAACACCATATATTTT. Its translation is CASRPGQSGNTIYF.

The chain links TRBV29-1 to TRBJ2-4; 9 positions agree with TRBD2. V gave up 6 bases and J gave up 3 bases; unmatched junction bases: 12. The CDR3 consists of 16 residues. Germline loops: CDR1 SQVTM, CDR2 ANQGSEA. CDR3 DNA: TGCAGCGTCCCCGGGGGTAGCGGGGGAAACAAAAACATTCAGTACTTC. This translates into CSVPGGSGGNKNIQYF.

The V gene is TRBV30, the J gene TRBJ2-7; 12 bases line up with TRBD2. The V gene end was trimmed by 4 bases and the J gene end by 3 bases; junction bases not matched to a gene: 16. CDR3 length equals 18 residues. Per germline, CDR1 GTSNPN and CDR2 SVGIG (reference sequence). The CDR3 region has the DNA TGTGCCTGGACCCGCCGGCTAGCGGGGGGGAAGGCCTACTACGAGCAGTACTTC. Amino acid sequence: CAWTRRLAGGKAYYEQYF.

V and J are TRBV4-3 and TRBJ2-2; no clear D. Trimming took 0 bases from V and 6 from J, leaving 11 bases between them. The V gene's germline CDR1 is LGHNA and CDR2 YSLEER. This CDR3 is 15 amino acids long. The CDR3 nucleotides are TGCGCCAGCAGCCAAGAGGTCGGTTGGTCCGGGGAGCTGTTTTTT. It specifies CASSQEVGWSGELFF.

The CDR3 loop reads CASIGRRVYEQYF. The CDR3, as DNA: TGTGCCAGTATTGGGAGGAGGGTCTACGAGCAGTACTTC. The chain employs TRBV19 and TRBJ2-7; TRBD2 is a possible D gene (6 bases). Between the trimmed V and J ends, which lost 7 bases and 3 bases, there was a span of 13 bases. CDR3 size: 13 residues. Germline assignment: CDR1 LNHDA and CDR2 SQIVND (reference sequence). The full variable domain, with the rest looked up from reference TRBV19 and TRBJ2-7, is DGGITQSPKYLFRKEGQNVTLSCEQNLNHDAMYWYRQDPGQGLRLIYYSQIVNDFQKGDIAEGYSVSREKKESFPLTVTSAQKNPTAFYLCASIGRRVYEQYFGPGTRLTVT.

Points on this clone: Germline is not matched at one junction end, which may reflect a read error. The V gene is TRBV6-1, the J gene TRBJ1-6; 9 bases align to TRBD1. CDR3 size: 16 residues. Germline CDR1 reads MNHNS; CDR2 reads SASEGT. CDR3 sequence reads: CARSEDRGFPDSPLHF. CDR3 in DNA: TGTGCCCGCAGTGAGGACAGGGGATTCCCAGATTCACCCCTCCACTTT.

This clone appeared a few times. The chain has TRBV5-1 and TRBJ2-3; 8 nucleotides agree with TRBD1. The CDR3 loop spans 16 amino acids. V gave up 4 bases and J gave up 2 bases; unmatched junction bases: 9. Germline values: CDR1 SGHRS, CDR2 YFSETQ. CDR3 region: CASSPGGQGVTDTQYF. In DNA, the CDR3 is TGCGCCAGCAGCCCCGGAGGACAGGGAGTCACAGATACGCAGTATTTT.

This clone was observed a single time. The chain's CDR3 is CASSLQGAHQPQHF. CDR3 in DNA: TGTGCCAGCAGTCTACAGGGGGCCCATCAGCCCCAGCATTTT. V is TRBV6-5 and J is TRBJ1-5, with 9 bases lining up with TRBD1. This CDR3 is built from 14 residues. Germline V gives CDR1 MNHEY, CDR2 SVGAGI. V trimming: 5 bases; J trimming: 5 bases; junction bases outside the gene matches: 4.

The chain is built from TRBV6-5 and TRBJ1-2, with a weak D call TRBD1 (6 bases). CDR3 size: 13 residues. The V gene lost 6 bases and the J gene lost 7 bases, with 15 bases spanning the gap. The germline CDR1 and CDR2 sequences are MNHEY and SVGAGI. CDR3 in DNA: TGTGCCAGCAGGGAACAGGGTTCTGGTGGCTACACCTTC. This sequence encodes CASREQGSGGYTF.

This clone has only one observation. The J gene is TRBJ2-1, the V gene TRBV7-9, with TRBD2 identical over 13 bases. The germline V gene has CDR1 SEHNR and CDR2 FQNEAQ (reference sequence). With V trimmed by 6 bases and J by 8 bases, 13 bases remained unmatched. The CDR3 totals 17 residues. CDR3 bases: TGTGCCAGCAGACCTACTCGACTAGCGGGGGGCGGGGATGAGCAGTTCTTC. Translating it yields CASRPTRLAGGGDEQFF.

The chain combines TRBV5-8 with TRBJ1-2, with D tentatively TRBD1 (5 bases). V was cut by 6 bases and J by 0 bases, with 12 bases left in between. The germline V gene encodes CDR1 SGHTS and CDR2 YDEGEE. CDR3 length: 14 residues. The CDR3 loop reads CASNLGVPNYGYTF. The CDR3 bases are TGTGCCAGCAACCTAGGGGTTCCTAACTATGGCTACACCTTC.

The chain recombines TRBV5-8 with TRBJ1-1; D ambiguous. The CDR3 spans 14 residues. V lost 0 bases and J lost 0, with 6 bases in between. In germline, CDR1 is SGHTS, CDR2 YDEGEE. In nucleotides, the CDR3 is TGTGCCAGCAGCTTGGACGGTATGAACACTGAAGCTTTCTTT. It yields the protein CASSLDGMNTEAFF.

This clone was counted between two and nine times. V usage is TRBV10-2 and J usage is TRBJ1-1; a weak D match, TRBD1 (5 bases). Germline assignment: CDR1 WSHSY and CDR2 SAAADI. The CDR3 is made up of 11 amino acids. Trimming left V 10 bases short and J 7 bases short, with 13 bases between. The CDR3 DNA sequence: TGCGCCACCAGGGTCGGGGATGAAGCTTTCTTT. The encoded protein is CATRVGDEAFF.

The rearrangement links TRBV7-2 to TRBJ1-3, with 10 bases aligning to TRBD1. V was pared by 5 bases and J by 4 bases, with 17 bases of the junction left unmatched. The germline V gene has CDR1 SGHTA and CDR2 FQGNSA. CDR3 size: 19 residues. CDR3 loop: CASSTPRDRGLSLGNTIYF. The CDR3 nucleotides read TGTGCCAGCAGCACCCCCCGGGACAGGGGCTTATCCTTGGGAAACACCATATATTTT.

V and J are TRBV30 and TRBJ1-5; 8 bases match TRBD1. There are 14 residues in the CDR3. Germline V lookup: CDR1 GTSNPN, CDR2 SVGIG (reference sequence). Trimming at V came to 2 bases and at J to 4 bases, leaving 4 bases not matched to a gene. The CDR3, as DNA: TGTGCCTGGAGTTCCCACAGGGGGAATCAGCCCCAGCATTTT. This codes for CAWSSHRGNQPQHF.

The chain uses TRBV5-1 and TRBJ1-5; possible D gene TRBD1, 5 bases. The CDR3 runs 14 residues. Germline V lookup: CDR1 SGHRS, CDR2 YFSETQ. With 0 bases removed from V and 3 bases from J, the gap between germline ends came to 7 bases. The CDR3, as DNA: TGCGCCAGCAGCTTGGAGGGGTTCAATCAGCCCCAGCATTTT. Translating gives CASSLEGFNQPQHF. The full variable domain, its missing parts supplied by reference TRBV5-1 and TRBJ1-5, is KAGVTQTPRYLIKTRGQQVTLSCSPISGHRSVSWYQQTPGQGLQFLFEYFSETQRNKGNFPGRFSGRQFSNSRSEMNVSTLELGDSALYLCASSLEGFNQPQHFGDGTRLSIL.

The gene calls are TRBV19 and TRBJ1-4; 9 nucleotides line up with TRBD1. Germline V lookup: CDR1 LNHDA, CDR2 SQIVND (reference sequence). This CDR3 is built from 14 residues. V shed 6 bases and J 6 bases; nucleotides not matched to a gene: 5. CDR3: CASSPRTGDEKLFF. As DNA, the CDR3 is TGTGCCAGTAGCCCCCGGACAGGGGATGAAAAACTGTTTTTT.

V usage is TRBV5-8 and J usage is TRBJ2-4; D gene uncertain. Trimming stripped 4 bases from V and 1 base from J, with 18 bases between. Germline loops: CDR1 SGHTS, CDR2 YDEGEE. This CDR3 region has 17 residues. CDR3 residues: CASSQIQSLGAKNIQYF. CDR3 in DNA: TGTGCCAGCAGCCAAATACAGTCCCTTGGGGCCAAAAACATTCAGTACTTC.

This chain joins TRBV7-3 and TRBJ2-1, with 10 nucleotides matching TRBD2. After removal of 6 bases from V and 6 bases from J, the junction contained 8 bases not matched to a gene. Germline V gene data show CDR1 as SGHTA and CDR2 as FQGTGA. The CDR3 has 15 residues. The CDR3 DNA sequence: TGTGCCAGCAGTCTAAGACTAGCGGGCCCCAATGAGCAGTTCTTC. Encoded protein: CASSLRLAGPNEQFF. Based on the CDR3 plus reference TRBV7-3 and TRBJ2-1, the full variable domain is GAGVSQTPSNKVTEKGKYVELRCDPISGHTALYWYRQSLGQGPEFLIYFQGTGAADDSGLPNDRFFAVRPEGSVSTLKIQRTERGDSAVYLCASSLRLAGPNEQFFGPGTRLTVL.

V is TRBV6-5 and J is TRBJ1-5, with 7 nucleotides matching TRBD1. The germline V gene has CDR1 MNHEY and CDR2 SVGAGI. The V segment lost 5 bases and the J segment 4 bases; nucleotides outside the gene matches: 5. The CDR3 sequence is 14 residues long. CDR3: CASSRDSLNQPQHF. The CDR3 DNA sequence: TGTGCCAGCAGTCGGGACAGCTTAAATCAGCCCCAGCATTTT.